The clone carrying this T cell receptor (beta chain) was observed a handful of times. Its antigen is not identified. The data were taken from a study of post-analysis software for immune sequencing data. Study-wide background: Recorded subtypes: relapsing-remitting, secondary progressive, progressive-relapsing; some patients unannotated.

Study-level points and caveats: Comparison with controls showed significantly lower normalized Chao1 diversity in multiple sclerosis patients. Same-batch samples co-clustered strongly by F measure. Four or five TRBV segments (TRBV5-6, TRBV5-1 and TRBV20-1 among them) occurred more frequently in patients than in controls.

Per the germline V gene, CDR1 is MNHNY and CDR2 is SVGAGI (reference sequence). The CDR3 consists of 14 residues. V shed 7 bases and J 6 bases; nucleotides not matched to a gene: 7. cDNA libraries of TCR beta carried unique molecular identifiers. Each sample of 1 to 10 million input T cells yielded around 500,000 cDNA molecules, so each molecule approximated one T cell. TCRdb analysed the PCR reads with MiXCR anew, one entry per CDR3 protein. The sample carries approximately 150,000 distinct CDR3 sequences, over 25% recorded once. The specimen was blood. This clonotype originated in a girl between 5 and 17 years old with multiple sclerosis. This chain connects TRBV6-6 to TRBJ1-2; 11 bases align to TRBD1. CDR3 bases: TGTGCCAGCATAGGACAGGGGGCAAGGAATGGCTACACCTTC. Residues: CASIGQGARNGYTF.